A single sample gave rise to the 17 T cell receptor beta chains below, sequenced in a study of T cells expressing NK-cell markers. TCRdb reprocessed the 5' RACE reads, with one entry per CDR3 protein and no DNA. The sample's table shows fewer than 400,000 distinct CDR3 sequences. Source material: blood T cells: a sorted CD56 or NKG2C T cell subset, CD4+ or CD8+ T cells, or bulk PBMC T cells (not recorded which). Receptors were obtained from a man aged 18-70 years in good health.

The V call is TRBV5-4, the J call TRBJ2-1; checking the TCRdb D call of TRBD1 is not possible without DNA. The V gene's germline CDR1 is SGHNT and CDR2 YYREEE (reference sequence). The CDR3 loop spans 22 amino acids. This CDR3 reads CASSLSVGARNSYANFYNEQFF.

The chain links TRBV5-1 to TRBJ2-7; no DNA is available, so the TRBD2 call from TCRdb remains unchecked. Germline loops: CDR1 SGHRS, CDR2 YFSETQ. This CDR3 has 15 amino acids. The CDR3 here is CASSFGLAGNGEQYF.

CDR3 sequence reads: CASESSGANVLTF. This chain uses TRBV7-9 with TRBJ2-6. Germline V lookup: CDR1 SEHNR, CDR2 FQNEAQ (reference sequence). CDR3 length: 13 residues.

The rearrangement links TRBV28 to TRBJ2-2; with no DNA, the TCRdb D assignment of TRBD2 cannot be verified. The CDR3 covers 15 residues. Germline-derived CDR1 and CDR2 are MDHEN and SYDVKM. The CDR3 region is CASSLLAREGGELFF.

J is TRBJ1-4 and V is TRBV2. This CDR3 contains 16 residues. Germline CDR1 is SNHLY and CDR2 is FYNNEI. CDR3 in amino acids: CASSEAQKGLGEKLFF.

This chain links TRBV29-1 with TRBJ2-7; with no DNA, the TCRdb D assignment of TRBD1 cannot be verified. CDR3 length: 14 amino acids. Germline loops: CDR1 SQVTM, CDR2 ANQGSEA. The CDR3 sequence: CSVQKTGGTYEQYF.

This chain uses TRBV9 with TRBJ2-7; with no DNA, the TCRdb D assignment of TRBD2 cannot be verified. Germline assignment: CDR1 SGDLS and CDR2 YYNGEE. This CDR3 has 17 residues. The CDR3 is CASSVATVPGSWYEQYF.

This rearrangement joins TRBV2 to TRBJ1-3. The CDR3 is 15 amino acids. Germline CDR1 and CDR2: SNHLY and FYNNEI. The CDR3 protein is CASSRQGLSGNTIYF.

The CDR3 here is CASSRLGTNEKLFF. V gene TRBV12-3 or TRBV12-4 combines with J gene TRBJ1-4. This CDR3 contains 14 residues.

CDR3 protein: CAGDSLGQPQHF. The chain combines TRBV6-1 with TRBJ1-5; the D gene TCRdb calls, TRBD1, cannot be checked with no DNA. The CDR3 has 12 amino acids. CDR1 and CDR2 (germline): MNHNS, SASEGT.

The rearrangement links TRBV5-1 to TRBJ1-2. This CDR3 region has 14 residues. The germline V gene has CDR1 SGHRS and CDR2 YFSETQ. The CDR3 protein is CASSLDTGGGGYTF.

V gene TRBV12-3 or TRBV12-4 combines with J gene TRBJ1-5. The CDR3 loop spans 15 amino acids. This CDR3 reads CASSFNTGGNQPQHF.

CDR3 in amino acids: CASSPGRMGNEQFF. The chain has TRBV5-6 and TRBJ2-1; TCRdb calls TRBD1, which cannot be checked without DNA. The CDR3 extends over 14 amino acids. Germline-derived CDR1 and CDR2 are SGHDT and YYEEEE.

CDR3 region: CASGLGLLNTGELFF. The chain carries TRBV5-8 and TRBJ2-2. From germline, CDR1 is SGHTS and CDR2 YDEGEE. The CDR3 has 15 amino acids. The full variable domain, with the rest looked up from reference TRBV5-8 and TRBJ2-2, is EAGVTQSPTHLIKTRGQQATLRCSPISGHTSVYWYQQALGLGLQFLLWYDEGEERNRGNFPPRFSGRQFPNYSSELNVNALELEDSALYLCASGLGLLNTGELFFGEGSRLTVL.

The chain carries TRBV7-6 and TRBJ2-1; the D call from TCRdb, TRBD1, cannot be confirmed without DNA. There are 15 residues in the CDR3. Germline V gives CDR1 SGHVS, CDR2 FNYEAQ. CDR3 region: CASSLRDSTYNEQFF.

The chain combines TRBV20-1 with TRBJ2-1; TCRdb calls TRBD2, which cannot be checked without DNA. From germline, CDR1 is DFQATT and CDR2 SNEGSKA (reference sequence). This CDR3 has 15 residues. The CDR3 is CSARPSGGPYNEQFF.

The chain is built from TRBV12-3 or TRBV12-4 and TRBJ2-5; TCRdb returns TRBD1, unconfirmable since there is no DNA. The CDR3 is 14 residues long. This chain's CDR3 is CASSPRVGVETQYF.